These 29 T cell receptor beta chains share one sample of origin, sequenced in a study of cytomegalovirus exposure and HLA in healthy donors. In the PCR, 60 Vbeta and 13 Jbeta primers were used. Produced via immunoSEQ multiplex PCR; TCRdb's table is partial and in-frame only. The data show approximately 200,000 clones, roughly 83% seen once. Sequences were obtained from PBMCs. These receptors all come from a girl aged 10-17 years in good health and CMV-seronegative.

This clone has just a few counts. J is TRBJ2-4 and V is TRBV23-1, with D maybe TRBD1 (7 bases). TRBV23-1 is sorted into the ORF group, with uncertain function. The CDR3 is 17 amino acids. V lost 4 bases and J 3 bases, leaving 19 bases between the germline ends. The CDR3 is CASSPNRGGVGKNIQYF. In nucleotides, the CDR3 is TGCGCCAGCAGTCCTAACAGGGGAGGTGTGGGCAAAAACATTCAGTACTTC.

This chain connects TRBV2 to TRBJ1-2; D unresolved. Germline CDR1 and CDR2: SNHLY and FYNNEI. The CDR3 has 12 amino acids. Trimming took off 8 bases at V and 8 bases at J, with 15 bases between the two ends. CDR3 loop: CASSPAVQGYTF. In nucleotides, the CDR3 is TGTGCCAGCTCGCCGGCGGTCCAAGGCTACACCTTC.

The chain recombines TRBV27 with TRBJ2-7; 9 nucleotides align to TRBD1. Per germline, CDR1 MNHEY and CDR2 SMNVEV (reference sequence). There are 12 residues in the CDR3. The V gene end was trimmed by 10 bases and the J gene end by 5 bases; junction bases not matched to a gene: 6. CDR3 coding DNA: TGTGCCATCAGGGACAGGGCTGACGAGCAGTACTTC. Translated, it gives CAIRDRADEQYF.

The rearrangement joins TRBV5-1 to TRBJ1-4; TRBD1 might be the D (6 bases). The CDR3 length is 14 residues. Trimming removed 1 base from V and 8 bases from J, with 12 bases in between. The germline CDR1 and CDR2 sequences are SGHRS and YFSETQ. CDR3 region: CASSLRQAEEKLFF. In DNA form, the CDR3 reads TGCGCCAGCAGCTTGAGACAGGCTGAAGAAAAACTGTTTTTT.

The V and J genes are TRBV2 and TRBJ1-5; D remains unclear. Between the trimmed V and J ends, which lost 3 bases and 0 bases, there was a span of 6 bases. CDR1 and CDR2 from the germline V gene are SNHLY and FYNNEI. This CDR3 contains 14 residues. CDR3 in amino acids: CASSEGDSNQPQHF. DNA of the CDR3: TGTGCCAGCAGTGAGGGAGATAGCAATCAGCCCCAGCATTTT.

The J gene is TRBJ1-2, the V gene TRBV19, with 9 nucleotides matching TRBD1. This CDR3 spans 15 amino acids. Looked up from germline, CDR1 is LNHDA and CDR2 is SQIVND (reference sequence). J gave up 8 bases and V 3 bases, and 10 bases lay outside the gene matches. CDR3 sequence reads: CASSIPSGTGFGYTF. In DNA, the CDR3 is TGTGCCAGTAGTATTCCTTCCGGGACAGGGTTCGGCTACACCTTC.

The chain carries TRBV28 and TRBJ2-6; 10 positions agree with TRBD1. This CDR3 comprises 17 residues. V shed 6 bases and J 2 bases; nucleotides not matched to a gene: 7. Per germline, CDR1 MDHEN and CDR2 SYDVKM. CDR3 residues: CASRIRDRGAGANVLTF. The CDR3, as DNA: TGTGCCAGCAGGATCCGGGACAGGGGAGCTGGGGCCAACGTCCTGACTTTC.

This clone was counted once. The chain is built from TRBV19 and TRBJ1-4, with 9 bases aligning to TRBD1. V gave up 8 bases and J gave up 1 base; unmatched junction bases: 8. CDR3 size: 16 residues. CDR1 is LNHDA, CDR2 SQIVND, per germline (reference sequence). The CDR3 DNA reads TGTGCCAGTCGGAGGCGGGACAGGGTAACTAATGAAAAACTGTTTTTT. It codes for CASRRRDRVTNEKLFF. Complete variable domain (other parts from reference TRBV19 and TRBJ1-4): DGGITQSPKYLFRKEGQNVTLSCEQNLNHDAMYWYRQDPGQGLRLIYYSQIVNDFQKGDIAEGYSVSREKKESFPLTVTSAQKNPTAFYLCASRRRDRVTNEKLFFGSGTQLSVL.

In its sample, this clone was seen once. Here the CDR3 reads CASSPSTGRPYEQYF. In DNA form, the CDR3 reads TGCGCCAGCAGCCCCTCGACAGGCCGCCCCTACGAGCAGTACTTC. The chain is built from TRBV5-1 and TRBJ2-7; tentatively, D is TRBD1 (6 bases). Germline V lookup: CDR1 SGHRS, CDR2 YFSETQ. The CDR3 is 15 residues long. V was pared by 4 bases and J by 2 bases, with 16 bases between.

The rearrangement uses TRBV30 and TRBJ2-5; 9 bases are shared with TRBD2. The end of the DNA aligns better with TRBJ2-7, so the J call may be wrong. Germline lookup yields CDR1 GTSNPN and CDR2 SVGIG (reference sequence). The CDR3 loop spans 14 amino acids. CDR3 bases: TGTGCCTGGAGTGTGGGTAGCGGGAGCTACGAGCAGTACTTC. This encodes CAWSVGSGSYEQYF.

This clone was counted a single time. V is TRBV7-2 and J is TRBJ1-2; D is ambiguous. Germline V gene lookup returns CDR1 SGHTA and CDR2 FQGNSA. V lost 2 bases and J lost 8, with 21 bases in between. The CDR3 runs 16 residues. The CDR3 region is CASSLRSPADSRGYTF. The CDR3 coding sequence is TGTGCCAGCAGCTTAAGGTCACCGGCGGACTCTAGAGGCTACACCTTC. Full variable domain (remainder filled in from reference TRBV7-2 and TRBJ1-2): GAGVSQSPSNKVTEKGKDVELRCDPISGHTALYWYRQSLGQGLEFLIYFQGNSAPDKSGLPSDRFSAERTGGSVSTLTIQRTQQEDSAVYLCASSLRSPADSRGYTFGSGTRLTVV.

The CDR3 DNA reads as TGTGCCAGCGGGACTAGTTGGTCCAATGAGCAGTTCTTC. Amino acid sequence: CASGTSWSNEQFF. V is TRBV7-3 and J is TRBJ2-1, with 8 bases that match TRBD2. This CDR3 has 13 amino acids. Unmatched junction bases numbered 6, after V lost 8 bases and J lost 6 bases. The germline V gene has CDR1 SGHTA and CDR2 FQGTGA.

The chain is built from TRBV7-9 and TRBJ2-3, with a weak D call TRBD2 (6 bases). Germline assignment: CDR1 SEHNR and CDR2 FQNEAQ (reference sequence). The CDR3 spans 14 residues. V dropped 4 bases and J dropped 8 bases, with 16 bases sitting between them. This CDR3 reads CASSWGLLSRTQYF. In DNA, the CDR3 is TGTGCCAGCAGCTGGGGACTCCTCAGCCGTACGCAGTATTTT. The full variable domain, its missing parts supplied by reference TRBV7-9 and TRBJ2-3, is DTGVSQNPRHKITKRGQNVTFRCDPISEHNRLYWYRQTLGQGPEFLTYFQNEAQLEKSRLLSDRFSAERPKGSFSTLEIQRTEQGDSAMYLCASSWGLLSRTQYFGPGTRLTVL.

This sequence joins TRBV28 and TRBJ1-2; 8 positions match TRBD1. The CDR3 is made up of 13 amino acids. Trimming cost V 8 bases and J 3 bases; bases outside gene matches: 5. Germline lookup yields CDR1 MDHEN and CDR2 SYDVKM. The CDR3: CASRPDRDYGYTF. In DNA, the CDR3 is TGTGCCAGCCGCCCGGACAGGGACTATGGCTACACCTTC.

The CDR3 nucleotides are TGTGCCAGCTCACAGGGACAGGGACATAAACAGCCCCAGCATTTT. It translates to CASSQGQGHKQPQHF. The chain employs TRBV18 and TRBJ1-5, with 9 bases matching TRBD1. CDR1 and CDR2 from the germline V gene are KGHSH and LQKENI. V lost 4 bases, J lost 7 bases, and 8 bases stayed unmatched. The CDR3 length is 15 residues.

This clone was seen more than once but under ten times. This CDR3 is CASIPGAGGLNTEAFF. The CDR3 nucleotides read TGTGCCAGCATCCCCGGAGCAGGGGGGCTGAACACTGAAGCTTTCTTT. The chain joins TRBV5-5 to TRBJ1-1; 7 nucleotides line up with TRBD1. In germline, CDR1 is SGHKS, CDR2 YYEKEE (reference sequence). The J segment lost 0 bases and the V segment lost 6 bases, leaving 11 bases of the junction unmatched. CDR3 length: 16 amino acids.

The rearrangement uses TRBV7-9 and TRBJ1-5; 7 bases align to TRBD1. The J segment lost 6 bases and the V segment lost 5 bases, leaving 16 bases of the junction unmatched. Germline loops: CDR1 SEHNR, CDR2 FQNEAQ (reference sequence). The CDR3 is 17 residues long. CDR3 nucleotide sequence: TGTGCCAGCAGCCAGGTTGAAAGGGGGCGCTTTGGTCAGCCCCAGCATTTT. It yields the protein CASSQVERGRFGQPQHF.

The chain joins TRBV27 to TRBJ1-1; D gene unclear. V was pared by 3 bases and J by 1 base, with 9 bases between. CDR3 length equals 14 residues. Germline values: CDR1 MNHEY, CDR2 SMNVEV (reference sequence). The CDR3 DNA sequence: TGTGCCAGCAGTTTCCTCCAGTCGAACACTGAAGCTTTCTTT. Its protein is CASSFLQSNTEAFF.

The gene calls are TRBV5-1 and TRBJ2-5, with D unresolved. This CDR3 is 13 amino acids long. Trimming removed 6 bases from V and 0 bases from J, with 9 bases in between. The germline CDR1 and CDR2 sequences are SGHRS and YFSETQ. The DNA for the CDR3 is TGCGCCAGCACCCACACAAACCAAGAGACCCAGTACTTC. It is translated as CASTHTNQETQYF.

J is TRBJ2-3 and V is TRBV6-1, with TRBD2 matching over 7 bases. The CDR3 consists of 14 residues. Germline V gene data show CDR1 as MNHNS and CDR2 as SASEGT. Trimming took 8 bases from V and 0 from J; bases not matched to a gene: 5. This CDR3 reads CASRLADSTDTQYF. CDR3 nucleotides: TGTGCCAGCCGGCTAGCGGACAGCACAGATACGCAGTATTTT.

The rearrangement uses TRBV9 and TRBJ1-2; possibly TRBD1 for D (5 bases). The germline V and J ends were trimmed by 6 bases and 0 bases, with 18 bases remaining between them. CDR1 is SGDLS, CDR2 YYNGEE, per germline. This CDR3 region has 16 residues. CDR3 protein: CASTPGGATTNYGYTF. Here the CDR3 DNA reads TGTGCCAGCACCCCCGGTGGGGCCACCACTAACTATGGCTACACCTTC.

The V gene is TRBV28, the J gene TRBJ1-6; D is possibly TRBD1 (5 bases). Germline V gene data show CDR1 as MDHEN and CDR2 as SYDVKM. The CDR3 has 13 residues. Deletions cut 5 bases from V and 7 bases from J, with 9 bases between. In DNA, the CDR3 is TGTGCCAGCAGTGGAGGGGCCAATTCACCCCTCCACTTT. Its translation is CASSGGANSPLHF. Full variable domain (missing parts from reference TRBV28 and TRBJ1-6): DVKVTQSSRYLVKRTGEKVFLECVQDMDHENMFWYRQDPGLGLRLIYFSYDVKMKEKGDIPEGYSVSREKKERFSLILESASTNQTSMYLCASSGGANSPLHFGNGTRLTVT.

The chain links TRBV6-5 to TRBJ2-7; 7 bases fit TRBD1. J lost 2 bases, V lost 4 bases, and 2 bases had no gene match. The V gene's germline CDR1 is MNHEY and CDR2 SVGAGI. The CDR3 length is 13 residues. The CDR3 is CASSWDSAYEQYF. CDR3 bases: TGTGCCAGCAGTTGGGACAGCGCCTACGAGCAGTACTTC.

The chain joins TRBV5-4 to TRBJ2-2; 9 bases match TRBD1. The V and J ends lost 2 bases and 3 bases, in that order; junction bases with no gene match: 5. From germline, CDR1 is SGHNT and CDR2 YYREEE (reference sequence). The CDR3 runs 16 residues. In DNA form, the CDR3 reads TGTGCCAGCAGCTTAGGGGGGACAGGGTACACCGGGGAGCTGTTTTTT. Its protein is CASSLGGTGYTGELFF.

DNA for the CDR3: TGTGCCAGCAGCTTAGGGCCCAGCGGCGGCATGGGCTACACCTTC. Amino acids: CASSLGPSGGMGYTF. V gene TRBV5-6 combines with J gene TRBJ1-2, with unresolved D. CDR3 length: 15 residues. V lost 2 bases to trimming and J lost 8 bases, with 19 bases between them. Germline assignment: CDR1 SGHDT and CDR2 YYEEEE.

This clone was picked up a small number of times. V and J are TRBV7-6 and TRBJ1-1, with TRBD1 identical over 7 bases. J was trimmed by 5 bases and V by 4 bases; bases with no gene match: 10. This CDR3 has 15 residues. Germline lookup yields CDR1 SGHVS and CDR2 FNYEAQ. The CDR3 loop is CASSSQTGRRTEAFF. As DNA, the CDR3 is TGTGCCAGCAGCTCCCAGACAGGGCGGCGAACTGAAGCTTTCTTT. The full variable domain, rest sourced from reference TRBV7-6 and TRBJ1-1, is GAGVSQSPRYKVTKRGQDVALRCDPISGHVSLYWYRQALGQGPEFLTYFNYEAQQDKSGLPNDRFSAERPEGSISTLTIQRTEQRDSAMYRCASSSQTGRRTEAFFGQGTRLTVV.

V gene TRBV7-2 combines with J gene TRBJ2-7; TRBD2 aligns across 10 bases. This CDR3 region has 15 residues. Trimming at V came to 5 bases and at J to 1 base, leaving 5 bases not matched to a gene. Germline lookup yields CDR1 SGHTA and CDR2 FQGNSA. The CDR3 region has the DNA TGTGCCAGCAGCCTAAGGACTAGCGGATCCTACGAGCAGTACTTC. Translated: CASSLRTSGSYEQYF.

The chain couples TRBV11-2 to TRBJ1-4; the D gene is possibly TRBD1 (6 bases). This CDR3 has 18 amino acids. V lost 5 bases, J lost 0 bases, and 19 bases lay in between. CDR1 SGHAT and CDR2 FQNNGV come from the germline V gene. The CDR3 here is CASSLGRGARATNEKLFF. The DNA of the CDR3 is TGTGCCAGCAGCCTCGGTCGGGGGGCTCGAGCAACTAATGAAAAACTGTTTTTT.

This clone showed up just once. The chain combines TRBV5-1 with TRBJ2-6; a possible D gene is TRBD1 (5 bases). Per the germline V gene, CDR1 is SGHRS and CDR2 is YFSETQ. This CDR3 spans 15 amino acids. Trimming took off 5 bases at V and 1 base at J, with 10 bases between the two ends. The CDR3 bases are TGCGCCAGCAGAACAGGACCTTCTGGGGCCAACGTCCTGACTTTC. Its translation: CASRTGPSGANVLTF.